This T cell receptor (beta chain) is drawn from a study of blood T cell repertoires in COVID-19. Study-wide background: PBMCs, B-cell-depleted T cells, or T cells provided the cDNA or gDNA that made up the material.

Authors' data handling: The authors estimated nucleated cell counts from reference gene primer amplification. Measured with immunoSEQ multiplex PCR; TCRdb has only the in-frame clones, and not every one. V and J calls and clone size are given by that table; D and trimming were obtained from the DNA. The sample holds approximately 58,000 clones, 84% seen once. With 5 bases removed from V and 3 bases from J, the gap between germline ends came to 10 bases. In germline, CDR1 is MNHEY, CDR2 SMNVEV (reference sequence). The CDR3 length is 13 residues. The V call is TRBV27, the J call TRBJ1-2, with a tentative D call TRBD1 (5 bases). Sequencing was performed on peripheral blood. This TCR derives from a woman aged 55 to 70 with acute or convalescent COVID-19. In nucleotides, the CDR3 is TGTGCCAGCAGTGGCCGGGGGGACTATGGCTACACCTTC. Amino acid sequence: CASSGRGDYGYTF.